This paragraph reports one T cell receptor beta chain. As yet, its antigen is unknown. Then a second PCR, running about 6 to 11 cycles, was carried out with a sample-barcoded 5' primer and a J-beta primer mix. One entry per CDR3 protein, called by TCRdb with MiXCR from the 5' RACE reads. In the table there are more than 500,000 distinct CDR3 sequences, 25% to 35% of which are singletons. The record originates from a study of blood T cells in healthy people across ages. General study results and limits: Higher diversity and more naive CD4+ cells were features of long-lived donors, compared to aged donors.

CDR3 length: 12 residues. The junction had 7 bases not matched to a gene; V was cut back by 7 bases and J by 7 bases. The V gene's germline CDR1 is GTSNPN and CDR2 SVGIG (reference sequence). Donors were healthy Caucasian individuals from Russia aged about 6 to 90. The sample also formed part of further work on T cells of mothers and their children. That paper notes: Three healthy Caucasian mothers served as donors, and their six children did as well.

The origin of this receptor is a boy younger than 10 in good health. This chain links TRBV30 with TRBJ1-5; 7 bases are shared with TRBD1. The sample was blood. DNA for the CDR3: TGTGCCTTCGGTCAGGGGGGCCAGCCCCAGCATTTT. Its translation is CAFGQGGQPQHF.